The 15 T cell receptor beta chains listed next were all sequenced from one sample in a study of cytomegalovirus exposure and HLA in healthy donors. The PCR made use of 60 Vbeta and 13 Jbeta primers. Assay used: immunoSEQ multiplex PCR; TCRdb lists only in-frame clones, some missing. The table shows about 120,000 clones, with around three quarters occurring only once. Sequenced input: PBMCs. Receptors were obtained from a woman in her twenties or thirties in good health and CMV-seropositive.

The V gene is TRBV28, the J gene TRBJ1-6; D is perhaps TRBD1 (5 bases). The CDR3 runs to 11 residues. The V gene's germline CDR1 is MDHEN and CDR2 SYDVKM. The germline V and J ends were trimmed by 8 bases and 10 bases, with 9 bases remaining between them. The CDR3 sequence: CASRGESPLHF. CDR3 DNA sequence: TGTGCCAGCCGGGGGGAGTCACCCCTCCACTTT.

V and J are TRBV28 and TRBJ2-6, with D uncertain. CDR1 and CDR2 (germline): MDHEN, SYDVKM. CDR3 length equals 15 residues. V was clipped by 7 bases and J by 3 bases, with 13 bases between them. The CDR3 bases are TGTGCCAGCACCCCTAAGTTCCTTGGGGCCAACGTCCTGACTTTC. Encoded protein: CASTPKFLGANVLTF. Combining the CDR3 with reference TRBV28 and TRBJ2-6 gives the whole variable domain DVKVTQSSRYLVKRTGEKVFLECVQDMDHENMFWYRQDPGLGLRLIYFSYDVKMKEKGDIPEGYSVSREKKERFSLILESASTNQTSMYLCASTPKFLGANVLTFGAGSRLTVL.

CDR3 region: CASSLFSGSTDTQYF. DNA of the CDR3: TGTGCCAGCAGCTTATTCTCGGGTAGCACAGATACGCAGTATTTT. The rearrangement uses TRBV7-2 and TRBJ2-3, with D uncertain. V was pared by 2 bases and J by 0 bases, with 9 bases between. Germline V CDR1 and CDR2: SGHTA, FQGNSA. The length of the CDR3 is 15 residues.

This clone was seen a single time. The chain employs TRBV4-1 and TRBJ2-5; tentative D call: TRBD2 (6 bases). Germline V gene data show CDR1 as MGHRA and CDR2 as YSYEKL. The CDR3 is 14 residues long. V lost 4 bases, J lost 5 bases, and 14 bases lay in between. The CDR3 coding sequence is TGCGCCAGCAGCCCCCTTGGCGGGGATGAGACCCAGTACTTC. It translates to CASSPLGGDETQYF.

V and J are TRBV9 and TRBJ1-2; 10 bases match TRBD1. The CDR3 covers 15 residues. The V segment lost 4 bases and the J segment 7 bases; nucleotides outside the gene matches: 10. CDR1 and CDR2 (germline): SGDLS, YYNGEE. Here the CDR3 DNA reads TGTGCCAGCAGCCGCTACACGGGACAGGGGTTTGGCTACACCTTC. It is translated as CASSRYTGQGFGYTF.

This chain joins TRBV9 and TRBJ2-3; D might be TRBD2 (6 bases). Germline CDR1 and CDR2: SGDLS and YYNGEE. The CDR3 has 14 amino acids. Trimming took off 0 bases at V and 6 bases at J, with 11 bases between the two ends. CDR3 DNA: TGTGCCAGCAGCGTAGCTACGGCGGGGGATACGCAGTATTTT. Translation: CASSVATAGDTQYF.

This chain links TRBV7-7 with TRBJ2-7; maybe TRBD2 (5 bases). The CDR3 runs to 14 residues. Trimming pared 5 bases from V and 3 bases from J, leaving 14 bases between. Germline loops: CDR1 SSHAT, CDR2 FNYEAQ (reference sequence). The CDR3 reads CASSPSPGHYEQYF. CDR3 DNA: TGTGCCAGCAGCCCTAGCCCCGGCCACTACGAGCAGTACTTC.

The CDR3: CASSKDTYEQYF. The CDR3 DNA is TGTGCCAGCAGCAAGGACACCTACGAGCAGTACTTC. The chain links TRBV5-4 to TRBJ2-7, with D tentatively TRBD1 (5 bases). The CDR3 has 12 residues. V gave up 4 bases and J gave up 2 bases, with 7 bases separating them. Germline V CDR1 and CDR2: SGHNT, YYREEE (reference sequence). Full variable domain (outside the CDR3, taken from reference TRBV5-4 and TRBJ2-7): ETGVTQSPTHLIKTRGQQVTLRCSSQSGHNTVSWYQQALGQGPQFIFQYYREEENGRGNFPPRFSGLQFPNYSSELNVNALELDDSALYLCASSKDTYEQYFGPGTRLTVT.

J is TRBJ1-2 and V is TRBV6-5; 8 bases map to TRBD1. The V segment lost 6 bases and the J segment 2 bases; nucleotides outside the gene matches: 5. Looked up from germline, CDR1 is MNHEY and CDR2 is SVGAGI. The length of the CDR3 is 14 residues. The CDR3 DNA reads as TGTGCCAGCAGCCGCAGGGGGCGAAACTATGGCTACACCTTC. This encodes CASSRRGRNYGYTF.

The chain carries TRBV4-3 and TRBJ2-7, with 11 bases matching TRBD1. From germline, CDR1 is LGHNA and CDR2 YSLEER. V lost 4 bases to trimming and J lost 4 bases; unmatched junction nucleotides: 6. The CDR3 extends over 15 amino acids. The CDR3 region is CASSRGQGARYEQYF. In nucleotides, the CDR3 is TGCGCCAGCAGCCGAGGACAGGGGGCTCGGTACGAGCAGTACTTC.

The chain joins TRBV30 to TRBJ2-1, with 7 bases lining up with TRBD2. The CDR3 contains 12 residues. Germline V gene lookup returns CDR1 GTSNPN and CDR2 SVGIG (reference sequence). After removal of 8 bases from V and 15 bases from J, the junction contained 16 bases not matched to a gene. CDR3 DNA sequence: TGTGCCGCCGCAAGCGGGGATGGCCCGGGGTTCTTC. Translation gives CAAASGDGPGFF.

The V and J genes are TRBV7-2 and TRBJ2-2, with D perhaps TRBD1 (6 bases). Deletions cut 5 bases from V and 2 bases from J, with 15 bases between. CDR3 size: 16 residues. The germline V gene encodes CDR1 SGHTA and CDR2 FQGNSA. The CDR3 DNA follows: TGTGCCAGCAGCCCCAGGACAGCTAGTAACACCGGGGAGCTGTTTTTT. Its protein product is CASSPRTASNTGELFF. The full variable domain, in which reference TRBV7-2 and TRBJ2-2 provide the parts outside the CDR3, is GAGVSQSPSNKVTEKGKDVELRCDPISGHTALYWYRQSLGQGLEFLIYFQGNSAPDKSGLPSDRFSAERTGGSVSTLTIQRTQQEDSAVYLCASSPRTASNTGELFFGEGSRLTVL.

This clone was detected only a few times. CDR3 region: CASNRAGAAPNEQFF. Here the CDR3 DNA reads TGTGCCAGCAATCGTGCAGGGGCGGCCCCTAATGAGCAGTTCTTC. The V call is TRBV7-8, the J call TRBJ2-1; TRBD1 might be the D (6 bases). Looked up from germline, CDR1 is SGHVS and CDR2 is FQNEAQ. Trimming pared 7 bases from V and 7 bases from J, leaving 20 bases between. The CDR3 is made up of 15 amino acids.

There are a few counts of this clone. The V and J genes are TRBV19 and TRBJ1-4; D gene uncertain. The CDR3 extends over 13 amino acids. Germline assignment: CDR1 LNHDA and CDR2 SQIVND (reference sequence). With 3 bases removed from V and 8 bases from J, the gap between germline ends came to 10 bases. The CDR3 DNA is TGTGCCAGTAGTATTAGGTCGGAGGAAAAACTGTTTTTT. Translation gives CASSIRSEEKLFF.

This chain joins TRBV7-8 and TRBJ2-2, with D possibly TRBD2 on 5 matching bases. The V gene's germline CDR1 is SGHVS and CDR2 FQNEAQ. The CDR3 loop spans 14 amino acids. Trimming shortened V by 4 bases and J by 4 bases, and 10 bases separated the two germline ends. DNA for the CDR3: TGTGCCAGCAGCTCCCAAGGGAGCACCGGGGAGCTGTTTTTT. Translating gives CASSSQGSTGELFF.